This T cell receptor beta chain comes out of a study of cytotoxic CD8 clonotypes in ibrutinib-treated CLL. Sequenced by immunoSEQ multiplex PCR; TCRdb stores in-frame clones only, minus some. The sample contains tens of thousands of clones, roughly 83% of which appear only once. The CDR3 contains 12 residues. The V and J ends lost 6 bases and 3 bases respectively, with 9 bases between them. The germline V gene encodes CDR1 MDHEN and CDR2 SYDVKM. This clone was observed once. The input for sequencing was PBMCs, taken after 24 months of ibrutinib treatment. The chain recombines TRBV28 with TRBJ2-7, with a weak D call TRBD2 (5 bases). This receptor was obtained from a human donor with chronic lymphocytic leukemia. In DNA form, the CDR3 reads TGTGCCAGCAGCCGGGGAGACTACGAGCAGTACTTC. Translating gives CASSRGDYEQYF.